Listed here are 22 T cell receptor beta chains from one sample, sequenced in a study of cytomegalovirus exposure and HLA in healthy donors. PCR was performed using 60 Vbeta and 13 Jbeta primers. Profiling relied on immunoSEQ multiplex PCR, and the TCRdb table lists in-frame clones only, not all of them. The profile covers over 150,000 clones, with approximately 80% appearing a single time and roughly 3% taken by the ten largest. Sequencing used PBMCs. These receptors all come from a woman in her forties or fifties in good health and CMV-seropositive.

V gene TRBV18 combines with J gene TRBJ2-4; TRBD2 aligns across 8 bases. Looked up from germline, CDR1 is KGHSH and CDR2 is LQKENI. This CDR3 has 16 residues. V lost 3 bases to trimming and J lost 1 base; unmatched junction nucleotides: 5. The CDR3 sequence is CASSPGGGAAKNIQYF. CDR3 sequence (DNA): TGTGCCAGCTCACCCGGGGGGGGCGCCGCCAAAAACATTCAGTACTTC.

The rearrangement links TRBV10-3 to TRBJ2-5; 9 nucleotides agree with TRBD1. The last part of the DNA fits TRBJ2-7 better; the J call may be wrong. The V gene's germline CDR1 is ENHRY and CDR2 SYGVKD. The CDR3 contains 17 residues. CDR3 protein: CAISESRRTGDSYEQYF. In DNA, the CDR3 is TGTGCCATCAGTGAGTCCCGGAGGACAGGGGACTCCTACGAGCAGTACTTC.

This clone was picked up a small number of times. The V call is TRBV30, the J call TRBJ1-6; TRBD1 matches 8 bases. Germline-derived CDR1 and CDR2 are GTSNPN and SVGIG (reference sequence). The junction had 3 bases not matched to a gene; V was cut back by 1 base and J by 7 bases. The CDR3 runs to 14 residues. The chain's CDR3 is CAWSAGQDNSPLHF. CDR3 sequence (DNA): TGTGCCTGGAGTGCGGGACAGGACAATTCACCCCTCCACTTT. Looking up the rest from reference TRBV30 and TRBJ1-6 gives the full variable domain: SQTIHQWPATLVQPVGSPLSLECTVEGTSNPNLYWYRQAAGRGLQLLFYSVGIGQISSEVPQNLSASRPQDRQFILSSKKLLLSDSGFYLCAWSAGQDNSPLHFGNGTRLTVT.

The chain combines TRBV6-1 with TRBJ1-4; possible D gene TRBD1, 5 bases. The CDR3 length is 14 residues. The germline gives CDR1 MNHNS, CDR2 SASEGT. Trimming removed 6 bases from V and 7 bases from J, with 15 bases in between. This chain's CDR3 is CASSPGPSSEKLFF. The DNA of the CDR3 is TGTGCCAGCAGCCCAGGGCCCTCAAGTGAAAAACTGTTTTTT.

J is TRBJ2-5 and V is TRBV5-4; 14 bases align to TRBD2. Germline V gene sequence: CDR1 SGHNT, CDR2 YYREEE (reference sequence). This CDR3 has 17 residues. The trim removed 4 bases at V and 5 bases at J, leaving 10 bases unmatched. The CDR3 here is CASSTRTSGRRGETQYF. The CDR3 DNA follows: TGTGCCAGCAGCACCAGGACTAGCGGGAGGAGGGGGGAGACCCAGTACTTC.

This chain links TRBV19 with TRBJ1-2, with 8 bases fitting TRBD1. CDR3 length: 16 amino acids. The ends lost 6 bases at V and 3 bases at J; junction bases unmatched: 12. Germline V gene lookup returns CDR1 LNHDA and CDR2 SQIVND (reference sequence). CDR3 sequence (DNA): TGTGCCAGTAGCCCCGGTGGACAGGGAGACTACTATGGCTACACCTTC. Encoded protein: CASSPGGQGDYYGYTF.

The chain recombines TRBV5-5 with TRBJ2-7; 9 bases agree with TRBD1. Trimming removed 5 bases from V and 3 bases from J; junction bases left unmatched: 18. The CDR3 length is 18 residues. Per germline, CDR1 SGHKS and CDR2 YYEKEE (reference sequence). The CDR3 region has the DNA TGTGCCAGCAGTCAAGTCGCACCGACAGGGGGAGAGGGCTACGAGCAGTACTTC. It specifies CASSQVAPTGGEGYEQYF.

The rearrangement links TRBV5-1 to TRBJ2-5, with 16 nucleotides matching TRBD2. Judging by the DNA end, TRBJ2-7 fits better; the J call may be wrong. Germline V gene sequence: CDR1 SGHRS, CDR2 YFSETQ. The CDR3 has 16 amino acids. Here the CDR3 DNA reads TGCGCCAGCAGCCAAGGGACTAGCGGGAGGGGTTACGAGCAGTACTTC. Translating it yields CASSQGTSGRGYEQYF.

This clone was found a few times. The CDR3 DNA is TGTGCCAGCAGCCCCCCGGTTCGGGACAGGGGCTACAATGAGCAGTTCTTC. Its translation is CASSPPVRDRGYNEQFF. The rearrangement joins TRBV7-9 to TRBJ2-1; 10 nucleotides align to TRBD1. Per germline, CDR1 SEHNR and CDR2 FQNEAQ (reference sequence). Trimming removed 5 bases from V and 3 bases from J; junction bases left unmatched: 10. There are 17 residues in the CDR3.

The gene calls are TRBV30 and TRBJ1-2, with 8 bases identical to TRBD1. V was pared by 2 bases and J by 8 bases, with 4 bases of the junction left unmatched. Germline V lookup: CDR1 GTSNPN, CDR2 SVGIG (reference sequence). This CDR3 is 12 amino acids long. The DNA of the CDR3 is TGTGCCTGGAGTCCTTGGACAGGGGGCTACACCTTC. It specifies CAWSPWTGGYTF.

The chain joins TRBV19 to TRBJ2-2; 10 bases map to TRBD1. V lost 3 bases, J lost 4 bases, and 5 bases stayed unmatched. The CDR3 has 16 residues. CDR1 LNHDA and CDR2 SQIVND come from the germline V gene (reference sequence). CDR3 sequence (DNA): TGTGCCAGTAGTATCCGACAGGGGGCCAGCACCGGGGAGCTGTTTTTT. Its protein product is CASSIRQGASTGELFF.

This clone showed up just a few times. The J gene is TRBJ2-5, the V gene TRBV15; tentative D call: TRBD2 (5 bases). The V end was cut by 6 bases, the J end by 1 base, with 9 bases between. This CDR3 contains 13 residues. Germline V gene lookup returns CDR1 LNHNV and CDR2 YYDKDF (reference sequence). The CDR3 DNA follows: TGTGCCACCAGGAGGGCCCCCCAAGAGACCCAGTACTTC. Protein product: CATRRAPQETQYF.

This clone was seen only once. V is TRBV11-1 and J is TRBJ2-5; 7 bases map to TRBD2. Per the germline V gene, CDR1 is SGHAT and CDR2 is FQDESV (reference sequence). Trimming removed 6 bases from V and 4 bases from J; junction bases left unmatched: 17. The CDR3 has 17 amino acids. CDR3 residues: CASSSARGSKSTETQYF. The CDR3 nucleotides are TGTGCCAGCAGTTCCGCGCGGGGGAGCAAGTCGACAGAGACCCAGTACTTC.

The chain employs TRBV5-8 and TRBJ2-2; 11 bases are shared with TRBD2. J was trimmed by 2 bases and V by 2 bases; bases with no gene match: 5. Germline values: CDR1 SGHTS, CDR2 YDEGEE. The CDR3 runs to 17 residues. The chain's CDR3 is CASSFPTSGRNTGELFF. The CDR3 nucleotides are TGTGCCAGCAGCTTTCCCACTAGCGGGAGAAACACCGGGGAGCTGTTTTTT.

This clone has only a few counts. This rearrangement joins TRBV28 to TRBJ2-3; 9 bases align to TRBD2. J gave up 5 bases and V 6 bases, and 6 bases lay outside the gene matches. CDR3 length equals 14 residues. Germline CDR1 and CDR2: MDHEN and SYDVKM. The CDR3 DNA reads TGTGCCAGCAGCGAGCGGGAGGTCAGAGATACGCAGTATTTT. Encoded protein: CASSEREVRDTQYF.

In this sample, this clone turned up a few times. The gene calls are TRBV29-1 and TRBJ2-2, with 9 bases lining up with TRBD2. J gave up 4 bases and V 5 bases, and 8 bases lay outside the gene matches. The CDR3 sequence is 15 residues long. CDR1 is SQVTM, CDR2 ANQGSEA, per germline. The CDR3 region has the DNA TGCAGCGTTTCCGGGACTAGCACTACCACCGGGGAGCTGTTTTTT. It encodes CSVSGTSTTTGELFF.

This chain uses TRBV7-3 with TRBJ2-5, with D possibly TRBD2 on 7 matching bases. In germline, CDR1 is SGHTA, CDR2 FQGTGA. This CDR3 has 15 amino acids. V was clipped by 1 base and J by 5 bases, with 14 bases between them. CDR3 protein: CASSLKAGRGETQYF. Written as DNA, the CDR3 is TGTGCCAGCAGCTTAAAGGCAGGGAGGGGGGAGACCCAGTACTTC.

The V gene is TRBV7-3, the J gene TRBJ2-7; D may be TRBD1 (6 bases). Germline V gene sequence: CDR1 SGHTA, CDR2 FQGTGA. With 2 bases removed from V and 6 bases from J, the gap between germline ends came to 14 bases. The CDR3 consists of 14 residues. The CDR3 loop reads CASSLGARGGEQYF. The CDR3 DNA follows: TGTGCCAGCAGCTTAGGGGCCAGGGGTGGCGAGCAGTACTTC.

The chain recombines TRBV2 with TRBJ1-2, with a tentative D call TRBD1 (5 bases). The CDR3 is made up of 15 amino acids. Trimming took off 5 bases at V and 6 bases at J, with 19 bases between the two ends. The germline V gene has CDR1 SNHLY and CDR2 FYNNEI. The DNA of the CDR3 is TGTGCCAGCAGTATTTACCAGGGCGCTTTAAATGGCTACACCTTC. Residues: CASSIYQGALNGYTF.

The DNA for the CDR3 is TGTGCCAGCAGTGAAGGCCCCTCAGGCACAGATACGCAGTATTTT. This translates into CASSEGPSGTDTQYF. The V gene is TRBV6-1, the J gene TRBJ2-3; no definite D call. The V end was cut by 1 base, the J end by 1 base, with 9 bases between. The germline V gene has CDR1 MNHNS and CDR2 SASEGT. The CDR3 is 15 amino acids.

The CDR3 is CASSPGTVFQETQYF. The CDR3 DNA reads as TGTGCCAGCAGCCCGGGGACAGTATTCCAAGAGACCCAGTACTTC. The rearrangement links TRBV25-1 to TRBJ2-5; TRBD1 matches 7 bases. CDR3 size: 15 residues. Looked up from germline, CDR1 is MGHDK and CDR2 is SYGVNS. Unmatched junction bases numbered 8, after V lost 6 bases and J lost 1 base.

Worth noting for this clone: Germline is not matched at one junction end, which may reflect a read error. J is TRBJ2-2 and V is TRBV25-1; possibly TRBD2 for D (5 bases). The germline CDR1 and CDR2 sequences are MGHDK and SYGVNS. The CDR3 has 14 amino acids. The CDR3 sequence is CASSVREKHRGAVF. The CDR3, as DNA: TGTGCCAGCAGTGTGAGGGAGAAGCACCGGGGAGCTGTTTTT.